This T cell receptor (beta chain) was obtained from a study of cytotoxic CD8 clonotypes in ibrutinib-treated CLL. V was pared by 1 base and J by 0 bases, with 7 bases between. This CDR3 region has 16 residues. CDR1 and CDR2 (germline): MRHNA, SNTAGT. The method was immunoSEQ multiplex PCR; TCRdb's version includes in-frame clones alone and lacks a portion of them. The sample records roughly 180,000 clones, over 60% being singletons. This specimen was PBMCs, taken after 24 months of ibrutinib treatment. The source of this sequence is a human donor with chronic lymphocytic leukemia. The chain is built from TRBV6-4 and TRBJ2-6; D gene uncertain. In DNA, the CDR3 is TGTGCCAGCAGTGACTGGCCGAACTCTGGGGCCAACGTCCTGACTTTC. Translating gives CASSDWPNSGANVLTF.